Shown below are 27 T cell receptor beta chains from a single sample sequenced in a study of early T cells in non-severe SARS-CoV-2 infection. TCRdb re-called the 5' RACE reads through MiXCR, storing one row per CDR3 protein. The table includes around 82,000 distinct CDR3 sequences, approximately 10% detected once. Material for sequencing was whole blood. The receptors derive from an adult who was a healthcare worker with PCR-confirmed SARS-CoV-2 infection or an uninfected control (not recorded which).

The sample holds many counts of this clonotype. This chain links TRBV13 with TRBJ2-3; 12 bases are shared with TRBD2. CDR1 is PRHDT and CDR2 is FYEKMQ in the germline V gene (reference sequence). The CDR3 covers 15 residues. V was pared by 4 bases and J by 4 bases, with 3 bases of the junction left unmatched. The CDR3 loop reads CASSSTSGGPDTQYF. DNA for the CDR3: TGTGCCAGCAGCTCGACTAGCGGGGGACCAGATACGCAGTATTTT.

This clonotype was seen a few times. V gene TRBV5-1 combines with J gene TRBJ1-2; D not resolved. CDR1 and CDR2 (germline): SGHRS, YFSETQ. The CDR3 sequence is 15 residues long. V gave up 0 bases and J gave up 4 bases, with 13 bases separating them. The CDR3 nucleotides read TGCGCCAGCAGCTTGGGACGGCCGGGTATCTATGGCTACACCTTC. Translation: CASSLGRPGIYGYTF.

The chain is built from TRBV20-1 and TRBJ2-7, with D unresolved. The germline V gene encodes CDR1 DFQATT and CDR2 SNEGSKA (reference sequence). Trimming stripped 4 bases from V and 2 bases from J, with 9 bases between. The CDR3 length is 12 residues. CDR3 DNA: TGCAGTGCTACTAGATCTGCCTACGAGCAGTACTTC. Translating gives CSATRSAYEQYF.

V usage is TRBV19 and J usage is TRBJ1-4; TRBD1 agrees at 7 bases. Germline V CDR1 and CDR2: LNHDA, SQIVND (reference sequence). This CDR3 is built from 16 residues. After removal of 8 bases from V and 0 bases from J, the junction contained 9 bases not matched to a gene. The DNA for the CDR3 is TGTGCCAGTGAAGGGGGCCTTGGTGCAACTAATGAAAAACTGTTTTTT. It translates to CASEGGLGATNEKLFF.

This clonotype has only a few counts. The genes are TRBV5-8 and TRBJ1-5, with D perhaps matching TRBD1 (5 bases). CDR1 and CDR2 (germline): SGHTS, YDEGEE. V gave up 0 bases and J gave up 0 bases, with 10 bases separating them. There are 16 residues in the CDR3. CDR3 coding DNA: TGTGCCAGCAGCTTGGAGGGGATTTATAGCAATCAGCCCCAGCATTTT. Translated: CASSLEGIYSNQPQHF.

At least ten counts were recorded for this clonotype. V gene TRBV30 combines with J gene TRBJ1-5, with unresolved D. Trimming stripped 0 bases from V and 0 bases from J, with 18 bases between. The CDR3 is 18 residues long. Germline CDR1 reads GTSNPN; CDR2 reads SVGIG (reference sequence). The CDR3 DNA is TGTGCCTGGAGTGTACGGCAATACCCGATCAATAGCAATCAGCCCCAGCATTTT. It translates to CAWSVRQYPINSNQPQHF. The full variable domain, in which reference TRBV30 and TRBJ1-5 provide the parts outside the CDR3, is SQTIHQWPATLVQPVGSPLSLECTVEGTSNPNLYWYRQAAGRGLQLLFYSVGIGQISSEVPQNLSASRPQDRQFILSSKKLLLSDSGFYLCAWSVRQYPINSNQPQHFGDGTRLSIL.

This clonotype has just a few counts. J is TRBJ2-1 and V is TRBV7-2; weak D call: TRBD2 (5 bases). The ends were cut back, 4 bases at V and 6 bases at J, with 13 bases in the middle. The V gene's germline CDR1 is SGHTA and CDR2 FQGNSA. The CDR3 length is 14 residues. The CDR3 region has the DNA TGTGCCAGCAGCTCCGGACTGAAATCCAATGAGCAGTTCTTC. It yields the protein CASSSGLKSNEQFF.

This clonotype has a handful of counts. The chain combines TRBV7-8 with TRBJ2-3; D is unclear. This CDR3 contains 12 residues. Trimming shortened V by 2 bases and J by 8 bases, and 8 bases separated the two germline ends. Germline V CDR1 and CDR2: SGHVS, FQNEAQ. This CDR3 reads CASSLSRGTQYF. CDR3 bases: TGTGCCAGCAGCTTATCTCGCGGTACGCAGTATTTT.

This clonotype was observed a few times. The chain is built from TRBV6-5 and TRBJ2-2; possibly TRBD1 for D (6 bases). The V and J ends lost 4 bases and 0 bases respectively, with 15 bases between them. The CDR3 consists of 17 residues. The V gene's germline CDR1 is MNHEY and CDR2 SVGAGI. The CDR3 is CASSLNGQTSNTGELFF. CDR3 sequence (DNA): TGTGCCAGCAGTTTAAACGGACAGACCTCGAACACCGGGGAGCTGTTTTTT.

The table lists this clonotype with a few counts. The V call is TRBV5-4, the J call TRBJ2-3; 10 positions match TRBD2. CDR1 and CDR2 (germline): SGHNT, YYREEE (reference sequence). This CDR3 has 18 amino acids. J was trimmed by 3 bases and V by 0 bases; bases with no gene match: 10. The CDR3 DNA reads TGTGCCAGCAGCTTGGGTAGCGGGGGGACGCAAAGGACAGATACGCAGTATTTT. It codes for CASSLGSGGTQRTDTQYF.

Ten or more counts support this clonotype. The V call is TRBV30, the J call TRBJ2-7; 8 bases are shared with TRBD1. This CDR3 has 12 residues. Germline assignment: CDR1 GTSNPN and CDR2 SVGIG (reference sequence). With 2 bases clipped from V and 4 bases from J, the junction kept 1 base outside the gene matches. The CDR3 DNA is TGTGCCTGGAGTCGACAGGGGTACGAGCAGTACTTC. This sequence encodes CAWSRQGYEQYF. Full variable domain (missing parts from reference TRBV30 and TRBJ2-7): SQTIHQWPATLVQPVGSPLSLECTVEGTSNPNLYWYRQAAGRGLQLLFYSVGIGQISSEVPQNLSASRPQDRQFILSSKKLLLSDSGFYLCAWSRQGYEQYFGPGTRLTVT.

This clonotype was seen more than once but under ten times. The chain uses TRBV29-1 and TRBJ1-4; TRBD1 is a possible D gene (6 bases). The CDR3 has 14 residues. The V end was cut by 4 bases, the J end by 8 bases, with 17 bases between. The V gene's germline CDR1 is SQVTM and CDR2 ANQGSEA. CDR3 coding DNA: TGCAGCGTTGGAAGCCCGGGGGCGGAAGAAAAACTGTTTTTT. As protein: CSVGSPGAEEKLFF.

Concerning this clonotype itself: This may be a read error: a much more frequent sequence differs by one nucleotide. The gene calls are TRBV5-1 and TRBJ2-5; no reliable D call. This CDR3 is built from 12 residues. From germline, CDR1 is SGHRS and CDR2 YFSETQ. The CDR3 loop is CASSLNGETQCF. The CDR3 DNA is TGCGCCAGCAGCTTGAACGGCGAGACCCAGTGCTTC.

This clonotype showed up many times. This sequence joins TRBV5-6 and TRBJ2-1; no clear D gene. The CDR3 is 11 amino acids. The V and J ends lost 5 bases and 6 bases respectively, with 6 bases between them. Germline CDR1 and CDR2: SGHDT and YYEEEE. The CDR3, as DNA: TGTGCCAGCAGTGAGCGCAATGAGCAGTTCTTC. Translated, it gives CASSERNEQFF.

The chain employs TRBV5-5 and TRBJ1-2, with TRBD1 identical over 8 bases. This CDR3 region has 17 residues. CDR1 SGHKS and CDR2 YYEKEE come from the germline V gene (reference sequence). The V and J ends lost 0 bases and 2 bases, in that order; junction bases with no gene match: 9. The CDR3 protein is CASSLAPPDRANYGYTF. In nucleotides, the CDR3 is TGTGCCAGCAGCTTGGCCCCACCGGACAGGGCAAACTATGGCTACACCTTC.

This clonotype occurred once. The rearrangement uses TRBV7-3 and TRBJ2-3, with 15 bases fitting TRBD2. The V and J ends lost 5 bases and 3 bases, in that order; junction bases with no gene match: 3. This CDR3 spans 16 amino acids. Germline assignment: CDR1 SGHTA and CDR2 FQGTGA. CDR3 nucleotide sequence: TGTGCCAGCAGCAAAGGACTAGCGGGGGGGACAGATACGCAGTATTTT. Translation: CASSKGLAGGTDTQYF.

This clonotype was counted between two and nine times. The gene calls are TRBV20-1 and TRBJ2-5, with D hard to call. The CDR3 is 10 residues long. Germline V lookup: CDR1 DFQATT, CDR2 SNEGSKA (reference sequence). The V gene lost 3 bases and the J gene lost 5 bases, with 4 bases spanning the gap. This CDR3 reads CSASYETQYF. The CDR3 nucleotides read TGCAGTGCTAGTTATGAGACCCAGTACTTC.

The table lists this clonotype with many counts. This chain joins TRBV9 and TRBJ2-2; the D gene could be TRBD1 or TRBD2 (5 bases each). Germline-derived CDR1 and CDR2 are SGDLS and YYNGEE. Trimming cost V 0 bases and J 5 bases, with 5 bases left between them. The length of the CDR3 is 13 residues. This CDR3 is CASSVGGTGELFF. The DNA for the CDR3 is TGTGCCAGCAGCGTAGGGGGGACCGGGGAGCTGTTTTTT.

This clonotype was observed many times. The CDR3 loop reads CSVQGNYGYTF. The CDR3 DNA is TGCAGCGTTCAGGGGAACTATGGCTACACCTTC. This chain connects TRBV29-1 to TRBJ1-2; D may be TRBD1 (6 bases). This CDR3 contains 11 residues. Per the germline V gene, CDR1 is SQVTM and CDR2 is ANQGSEA. V was trimmed by 5 bases and J by 2 bases, leaving 6 bases between them.

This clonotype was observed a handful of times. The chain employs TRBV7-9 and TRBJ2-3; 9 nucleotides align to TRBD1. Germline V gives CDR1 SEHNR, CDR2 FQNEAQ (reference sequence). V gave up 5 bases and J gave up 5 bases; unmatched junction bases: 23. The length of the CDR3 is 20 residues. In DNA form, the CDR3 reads TGTGCCAGCAGCGCTCCCGGGACAGGGAGGGGCACAGGGGCCGTAGATACGCAGTATTTT. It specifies CASSAPGTGRGTGAVDTQYF.

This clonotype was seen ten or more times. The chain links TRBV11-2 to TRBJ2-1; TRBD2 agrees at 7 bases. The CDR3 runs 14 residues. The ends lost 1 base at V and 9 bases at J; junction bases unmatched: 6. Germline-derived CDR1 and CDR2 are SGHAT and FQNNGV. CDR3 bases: TGTGCCAGCAGCTTAGTCGGGGGGAGGACTGAGCAGTTCTTC. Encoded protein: CASSLVGGRTEQFF.

CDR3 in amino acids: CASSEGLAGAPPQETQYF. The DNA for the CDR3 is TGCGCCAGCAGTGAGGGGCTAGCGGGGGCGCCCCCCCAAGAGACCCAGTACTTC. The chain employs TRBV10-2 and TRBJ2-5; the match to TRBD2 covers 10 bases. The CDR3 sequence is 18 residues long. The germline CDR1 and CDR2 sequences are WSHSY and SAAADI. The trim removed 2 bases at V and 1 base at J, leaving 10 bases unmatched.

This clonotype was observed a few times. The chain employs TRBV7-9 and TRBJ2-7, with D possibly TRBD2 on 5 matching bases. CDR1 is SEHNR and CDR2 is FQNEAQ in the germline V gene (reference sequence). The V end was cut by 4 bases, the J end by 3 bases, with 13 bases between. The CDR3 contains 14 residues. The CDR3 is CASSYAGQLYEQYF. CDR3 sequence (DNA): TGTGCCAGCAGCTACGCGGGCCAGCTCTACGAGCAGTACTTC.

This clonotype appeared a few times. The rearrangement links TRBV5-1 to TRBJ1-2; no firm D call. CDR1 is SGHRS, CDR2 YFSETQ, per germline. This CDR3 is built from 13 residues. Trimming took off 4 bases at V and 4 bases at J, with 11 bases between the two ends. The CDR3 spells CASSNDGGYGYTF. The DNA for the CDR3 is TGCGCCAGCAGCAACGATGGTGGCTATGGCTACACCTTC.

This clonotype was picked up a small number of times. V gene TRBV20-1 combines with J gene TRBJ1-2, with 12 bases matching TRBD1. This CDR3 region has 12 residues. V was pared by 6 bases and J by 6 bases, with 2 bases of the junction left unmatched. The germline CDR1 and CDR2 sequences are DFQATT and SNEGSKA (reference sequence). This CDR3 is CSAGTGGNGYTF. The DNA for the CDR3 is TGCAGTGCGGGGACAGGGGGCAATGGCTACACCTTC.

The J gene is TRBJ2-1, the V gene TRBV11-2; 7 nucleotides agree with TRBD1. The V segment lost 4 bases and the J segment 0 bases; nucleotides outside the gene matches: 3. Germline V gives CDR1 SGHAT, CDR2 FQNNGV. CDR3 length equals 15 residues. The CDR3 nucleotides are TGTGCCAGCAGCTGGGACAGTAGCTCCTACAATGAGCAGTTCTTC. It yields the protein CASSWDSSSYNEQFF.

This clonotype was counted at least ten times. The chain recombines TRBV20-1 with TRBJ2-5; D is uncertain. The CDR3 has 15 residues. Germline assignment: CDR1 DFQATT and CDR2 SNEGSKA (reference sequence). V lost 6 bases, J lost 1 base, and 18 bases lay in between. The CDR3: CSAHRSGRSQETQYF. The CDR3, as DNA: TGCAGTGCCCATCGGAGTGGACGCTCCCAAGAGACCCAGTACTTC.